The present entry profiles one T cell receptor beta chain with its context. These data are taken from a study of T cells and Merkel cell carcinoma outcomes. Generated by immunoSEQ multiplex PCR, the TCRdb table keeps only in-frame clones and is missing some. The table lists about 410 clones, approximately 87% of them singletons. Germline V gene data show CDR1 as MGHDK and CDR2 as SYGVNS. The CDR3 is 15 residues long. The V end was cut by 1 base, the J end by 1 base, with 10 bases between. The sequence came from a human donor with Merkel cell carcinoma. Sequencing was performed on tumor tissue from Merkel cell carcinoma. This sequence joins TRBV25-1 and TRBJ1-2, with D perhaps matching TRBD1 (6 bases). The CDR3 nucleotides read TGTGCCAGCAGTGAATGGGACACCCTTAACTATGGCTACACCTTC. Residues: CASSEWDTLNYGYTF.